This T cell receptor (beta chain) was identified in a study of T-cell reconstitution after alpha-beta-depleted transplantation in children. V lost 7 bases to trimming and J lost 11 bases; unmatched junction nucleotides: 13. CDR3 length: 13 amino acids. Overall study results and limits: Reported findings indicate that, about two months after transplant, alpha-beta T cells came from several hundred expanded clones, which were derived from non-depleted graft cells.

This clonotype has ten or more counts. The antigen remains undetermined. TCRbeta library preparation incorporated unique molecular identifiers. TCRdb independently ran MiXCR on the PCR reads; one entry per CDR3 protein. The top ten hold 25% to 30% of the sample, which has roughly 49,000 distinct CDR3 sequences, approximately 9.2% seen once. This rearrangement joins TRBV12-3 or TRBV12-4 to TRBJ1-1; 7 nucleotides agree with TRBD1. The sequencing used PBMCs, mostly from graft donor cells, collected 60 days after TCRalphabeta/CD19-depleted stem cell transplant. This sequence was found in a male patient aged 2-10 years who had a stem cell transplant for chronic granulomatous disease, so the T cells may come from the graft donor. This chain's CDR3 is CASNLQGGALAFF. For the CDR3, the DNA is TGTGCCAGCAACCTCCAAGGGGGCGCGTTGGCTTTCTTT.